Listed here are 20 T cell receptor beta chains from one sample, sequenced in a study of T cells after yellow fever vaccination. TCRdb called the 5' RACE reads again in MiXCR, with one record for every CDR3 protein. The sample carries under 550,000 distinct CDR3 sequences, 21% recorded once. The material sequenced was PBMCs, taken about 21 days after the first yellow fever vaccination. These receptors came from a man aged 18 to 29 who received the YFV17D yellow fever vaccine.

In this sample, this clonotype turned up a few times. CDR3 nucleotides: TGTGCCAGCAGAAGGGGCGACAACGAGCAGTACGTC. This translates into CASRRGDNEQYV. This chain uses TRBV6-2 or TRBV6-3 with TRBJ2-7; D perhaps matches TRBD1 (5 bases). V lost 6 bases and J lost 5, with 11 bases in between. This CDR3 contains 12 residues. The germline V gene has CDR1 MNHEY and CDR2 SVGEGT.

The chain has TRBV5-4 and TRBJ2-7; perhaps TRBD2 as D (6 bases). Germline CDR1 SGHNT, CDR2 YYREEE (reference sequence). This CDR3 is 14 amino acids long. Trimming took off 3 bases at V and 2 bases at J, with 12 bases between the two ends. CDR3 nucleotides: TGTGCCAGCAGCTCCGGGACTCCCGCCTACGAGCAGTACGTC. Encoded protein: CASSSGTPAYEQYV.

The chain recombines TRBV2 with TRBJ2-1, with D tentatively TRBD2 (6 bases). The V end was cut by 2 bases, the J end by 2 bases, with 16 bases between. The CDR3 runs 17 residues. Germline V lookup: CDR1 SNHLY, CDR2 FYNNEI. The CDR3 DNA reads as TGTGCCAGCAGTGAAAGGAATGCGGGGAGGCCCTACAATGAGCAGTTCTTC. This sequence encodes CASSERNAGRPYNEQFF.

V gene TRBV20-1 combines with J gene TRBJ2-3, with a tentative D call TRBD1 (5 bases). The ends were cut back, 0 bases at V and 4 bases at J, with 11 bases in the middle. Per the germline V gene, CDR1 is DFQATT and CDR2 is SNEGSKA (reference sequence). This CDR3 is 14 amino acids long. In DNA form, the CDR3 reads TGCAGTGCTAGAGATCCTCAGGGCGCAGATACGCAGTATTTT. Its protein is CSARDPQGADTQYF.

This clonotype turned up a few times. The chain is built from TRBV29-1 and TRBJ2-5; 9 nucleotides match TRBD1. Germline V gene lookup returns CDR1 SQVTM and CDR2 ANQGSEA. Trimming took 3 bases from V and 14 from J; bases not matched to a gene: 7. This CDR3 comprises 11 residues. CDR3 in DNA: TGCAGCGTTGAGAGCCGGGACAGGGAATACTTC. The encoded protein is CSVESRDREYF.

This clonotype was seen more than once but under ten times. The rearrangement links TRBV18 to TRBJ2-5, with D hard to call. Germline loops: CDR1 KGHSH, CDR2 LQKENI. V lost 0 bases and J lost 5, with 4 bases in between. The CDR3 is made up of 12 amino acids. The CDR3 DNA is TGTGCCAGCTCACCACCGGTCGAGACCCAGTACTTC. Its protein product is CASSPPVETQYF.

The gene calls are TRBV29-1 and TRBJ1-2; 10 bases map to TRBD1. The V and J ends lost 6 bases and 5 bases, in that order; junction bases with no gene match: 6. Germline CDR1 reads SQVTM; CDR2 reads ANQGSEA. The CDR3 is made up of 13 amino acids. The CDR3 sequence: CSVRTGGDYGYTF. In DNA form, the CDR3 reads TGCAGCGTACGGACAGGGGGAGATTATGGCTACACCTTC.

On this clonotype: At one of its ends the junction is not consistent with the germline gene, which may arise from a read error. CDR3 coding DNA: TGCGCCAGCGGCTACAGGGGCGAGCGGTACTTC. Translation: CASGYRGERYF. The chain is built from TRBV5-1 and TRBJ2-7; 7 nucleotides match TRBD1. Germline CDR1 is SGHRS and CDR2 is YFSETQ. This CDR3 contains 11 residues. Combining the CDR3 with reference TRBV5-1 and TRBJ2-7 gives the whole variable domain KAGVTQTPRYLIKTRGQQVTLSCSPISGHRSVSWYQQTPGQGLQFLFEYFSETQRNKGNFPGRFSGRQFSNSRSEMNVSTLELGDSALYLCASGYRGERYFGPGTRLTVT.

This clonotype showed up just a few times. The CDR3 DNA reads as TGCGCCAGCAGCCTACAGGGGGCTCTAGCGGGGCAAGAGACCCAGTACTTC. It translates to CASSLQGALAGQETQYF. The chain combines TRBV4-1 with TRBJ2-5; D possibly matches TRBD1 or TRBD2 (9 bases each). V was clipped by 4 bases and J by 2 bases, with 20 bases between them. Germline V CDR1 and CDR2: MGHRA, YSYEKL. This CDR3 spans 17 amino acids.

This clonotype occurred a few times. This chain joins TRBV4-2 and TRBJ2-1; TRBD2 matches at 9 bases. Per the germline V gene, CDR1 is LGHNA and CDR2 is YNFKEQ. V was clipped by 1 base and J by 0 bases; unmatched bases: 10. This CDR3 comprises 19 residues. The CDR3 spells CASSQAWGTSPSSYNEQFF. The DNA for the CDR3 is TGTGCCAGCAGCCAAGCCTGGGGGACTAGCCCAAGCTCCTACAATGAGCAGTTCTTC.

This chain links TRBV6-1 with TRBJ1-1; TRBD1 might be the D (5 bases). The CDR3 runs 16 residues. Germline assignment: CDR1 MNHNS and CDR2 SASEGT. V was shortened by 6 bases and J by 1 base, with 18 bases between the two germline ends. In DNA form, the CDR3 reads TGTGCCAGCAGCCTGAACCCCAGGGTCCAGAACACTGAAGCTTTCTTT. It specifies CASSLNPRVQNTEAFF.

The J gene is TRBJ1-2, the V gene TRBV20-1; D ambiguous. V was trimmed by 1 base and J by 4 bases, leaving 7 bases between them. Germline V CDR1 and CDR2: DFQATT, SNEGSKA (reference sequence). The CDR3 is made up of 12 amino acids. CDR3 bases: TGCAGTGCTAGAGCGGCCGGCTATGGCTACACCTTC. It is translated as CSARAAGYGYTF.

This sequence joins TRBV5-1 and TRBJ1-3; D is undetermined. The CDR3 is 17 amino acids. CDR1 and CDR2 from the germline V gene are SGHRS and YFSETQ. Trimming cost V 4 bases and J 0 bases, with 17 bases left between them. In DNA form, the CDR3 reads TGCGCCAGCAGCCCTTCTGCCCTCGGGCACTCTGGAAACACCATATATTTT. Translating it yields CASSPSALGHSGNTIYF.

This rearrangement joins TRBV2 to TRBJ2-7, with 10 bases identical to TRBD2. The CDR3 spans 18 residues. CDR1 and CDR2 from the germline V gene are SNHLY and FYNNEI. The V and J ends lost 0 bases and 0 bases, in that order; junction bases with no gene match: 8. The chain's CDR3 is CASSEAWPSGGRSYEQYV. The CDR3 coding sequence is TGTGCCAGCAGTGAAGCCTGGCCTAGCGGGGGCCGCTCCTACGAGCAGTACGTC.

This chain joins TRBV7-9 and TRBJ1-1, with 8 bases lining up with TRBD1. Germline V gene data show CDR1 as SEHNR and CDR2 as FQNEAQ (reference sequence). V was pared by 8 bases and J by 0 bases, with 5 bases of the junction left unmatched. The CDR3 loop spans 14 amino acids. CDR3 sequence reads: CASFGDRLNTEAFF. CDR3 nucleotides: TGTGCCAGCTTTGGGGACAGGTTGAACACTGAAGCTTTCTTT. Supplemented by reference TRBV7-9 and TRBJ1-1, the full variable domain reads DTGVSQNPRHKITKRGQNVTFRCDPISEHNRLYWYRQTLGQGPEFLTYFQNEAQLEKSRLLSDRFSAERPKGSFSTLEIQRTEQGDSAMYLCASFGDRLNTEAFFGQGTRLTVV.

This clonotype showed up just a few times. The chain carries TRBV5-1 and TRBJ2-6; no firm D call. This CDR3 comprises 13 residues. Germline V CDR1 and CDR2: SGHRS, YFSETQ. V was trimmed by 0 bases and J by 6 bases, leaving 4 bases between them. The CDR3 spells CASSLDPANVLTF. In nucleotides, the CDR3 is TGCGCCAGCAGCTTGGATCCGGCCAACGTCCTGACTTTC.

The V call is TRBV5-1, the J call TRBJ2-2; TRBD1 aligns across 10 bases. This CDR3 contains 16 residues. Trimming removed 0 bases from V and 5 bases from J; junction bases left unmatched: 4. The germline V gene encodes CDR1 SGHRS and CDR2 YFSETQ. CDR3 DNA: TGCGCCAGCAGCTTGGGGCGACAGGGGGCGACCGGGGAGCTGTTTTTT. Its protein product is CASSLGRQGATGELFF.

This chain joins TRBV7-2 and TRBJ1-1; no reliable D call. This CDR3 contains 15 residues. With 2 bases removed from V and 5 bases from J, the gap between germline ends came to 15 bases. Germline V gene data show CDR1 as SGHTA and CDR2 as FQGNSA. The CDR3 sequence: CASSLKTGARTEAFF. In nucleotides, the CDR3 is TGTGCCAGCAGCTTAAAGACGGGCGCCAGGACTGAAGCTTTCTTT.

This chain connects TRBV11-2 to TRBJ2-1, with a possible D match to TRBD1 (6 bases). V lost 1 base and J 4 bases, leaving 23 bases between the germline ends. The CDR3 has 19 amino acids. Germline V CDR1 and CDR2: SGHAT, FQNNGV. The CDR3 loop reads CASSLGVTGISIGYNEQFF. CDR3 coding DNA: TGTGCCAGCAGCTTAGGGGTGACAGGAATTTCGATCGGGTACAATGAGCAGTTCTTC. Filled out from reference TRBV11-2 and TRBJ2-1, the complete variable domain reads EAGVAQSPRYKIIEKRQSVAFWCNPISGHATLYWYQQILGQGPKLLIQFQNNGVVDDSQLPKDRFSAERLKGVDSTLKIQPAKLEDSAVYLCASSLGVTGISIGYNEQFFGPGTRLTVL.

The rearrangement uses TRBV11-2 and TRBJ2-3; 13 bases match TRBD2. From germline, CDR1 is SGHAT and CDR2 FQNNGV. CDR3 size: 18 residues. Unmatched junction bases numbered 6, after V lost 3 bases and J lost 0 bases. CDR3 protein: CASSLLLAGGISTDTQYF. CDR3 bases: TGTGCCAGCAGCTTGTTACTAGCGGGGGGGATTAGCACAGATACGCAGTATTTT.